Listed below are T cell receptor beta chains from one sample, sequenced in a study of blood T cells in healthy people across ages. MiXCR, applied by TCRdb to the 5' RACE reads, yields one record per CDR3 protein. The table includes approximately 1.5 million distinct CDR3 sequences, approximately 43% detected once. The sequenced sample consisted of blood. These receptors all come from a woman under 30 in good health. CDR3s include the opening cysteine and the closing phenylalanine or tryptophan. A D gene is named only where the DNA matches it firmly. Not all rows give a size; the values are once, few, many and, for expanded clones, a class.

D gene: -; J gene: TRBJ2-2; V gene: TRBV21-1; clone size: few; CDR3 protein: CASSKRSDGELFF; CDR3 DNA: TGTGCCAGCAGCAAGAGAAGCGACGGGGAGCTGTTTTTT
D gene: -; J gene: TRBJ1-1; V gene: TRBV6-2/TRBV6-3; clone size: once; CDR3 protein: CASLGVVSTEAFF; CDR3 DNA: TGTGCCAGCCTTGGCGTGGTGAGCACTGAAGCTTTCTTT
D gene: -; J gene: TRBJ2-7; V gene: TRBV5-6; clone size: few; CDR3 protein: CASSAWDNNYYEQYF; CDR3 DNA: TGTGCCAGCAGCGCGTGGGACAACAACTACTACGAGCAGTACTTC
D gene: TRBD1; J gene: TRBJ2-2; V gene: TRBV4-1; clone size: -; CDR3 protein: CASSQPFPTGQGAGELFF; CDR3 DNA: TGCGCCAGCAGCCAACCTTTCCCCACGGGACAGGGGGCCGGGGAGCTGTTTTTT
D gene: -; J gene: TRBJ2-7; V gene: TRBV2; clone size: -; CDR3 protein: CASSLRRVYEQYF; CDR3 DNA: TGTGCCAGCAGTCTTAGAAGGGTCTACGAGCAGTACTTC
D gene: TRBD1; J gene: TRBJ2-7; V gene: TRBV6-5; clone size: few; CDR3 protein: CASSYGGQGIHEQYF; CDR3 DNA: TGTGCCAGCAGTTACGGGGGACAGGGAATTCACGAGCAGTACTTC
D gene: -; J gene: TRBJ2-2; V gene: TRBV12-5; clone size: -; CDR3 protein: CASGPRVRASGELFF; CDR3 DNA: TGTGCTAGTGGTCCCCGGGTCAGGGCGTCCGGGGAGCTGTTTTTT
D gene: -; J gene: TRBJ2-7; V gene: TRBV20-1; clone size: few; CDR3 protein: CSAKNPGDHSYEQYF; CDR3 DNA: TGCAGTGCTAAGAACCCGGGGGACCACTCCTACGAGCAGTACTTC
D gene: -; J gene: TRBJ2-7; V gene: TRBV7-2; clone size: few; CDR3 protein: CASSFRFGFSYEQYF; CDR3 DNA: TGTGCCAGCAGCTTTCGGTTTGGTTTCTCCTACGAGCAGTACTTC
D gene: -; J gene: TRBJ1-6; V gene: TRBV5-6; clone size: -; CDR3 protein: CASSPTGNYNSPLHF; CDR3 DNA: TGTGCCAGCAGCCCGACGGGAAACTATAATTCACCCCTCCACTTT
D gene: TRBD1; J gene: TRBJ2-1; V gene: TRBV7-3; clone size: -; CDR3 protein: CASSQKAPGQGVGDEQFF; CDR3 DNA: TGTGCCAGCAGCCAAAAGGCTCCGGGACAGGGGGTAGGGGATGAGCAGTTCTTC
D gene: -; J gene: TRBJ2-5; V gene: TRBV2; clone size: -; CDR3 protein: CASRREEETQYF; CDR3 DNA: TGTGCCAGCAGGAGGGAGGAGGAGACCCAGTACTTC
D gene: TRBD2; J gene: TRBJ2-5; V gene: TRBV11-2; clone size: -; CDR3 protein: CASSPRLAAVYKQYF; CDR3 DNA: TGTGCCAGCAGCCCGAGACTAGCGGCAGTCTACAAGCAGTACTTC
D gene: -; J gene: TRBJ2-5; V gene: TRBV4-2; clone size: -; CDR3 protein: CASSQDRDENFGEQYF; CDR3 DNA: TGTGCCAGCAGCCAAGATCGAGATGAGAACTTTGGGGAGCAGTACTTC
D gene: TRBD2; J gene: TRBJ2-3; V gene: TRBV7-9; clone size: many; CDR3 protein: CASSTSGSTDTQYF; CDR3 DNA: TGTGCCAGCAGCACTAGCGGGAGCACAGATACGCAGTATTTT
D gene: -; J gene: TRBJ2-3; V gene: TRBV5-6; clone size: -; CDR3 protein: CASSHLNRVAKAGTQYF; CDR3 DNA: TGTGCCAGCAGTCACTTAAACAGGGTTGCCAAAGCCGGTACGCAGTATTTT
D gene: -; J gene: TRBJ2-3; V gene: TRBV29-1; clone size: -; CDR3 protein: CSSGGGFSTATQYF; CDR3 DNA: TGCAGCTCTGGGGGCGGGTTCAGCACAGCTACGCAGTATTTT
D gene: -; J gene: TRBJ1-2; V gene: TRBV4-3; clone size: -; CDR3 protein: CASSQGTADDYGYTF; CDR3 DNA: TGCGCCAGCAGCCAAGGGACAGCCGACGACTATGGCTACACCTTC
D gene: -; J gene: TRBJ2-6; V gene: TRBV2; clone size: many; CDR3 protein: CASSELASGANVLTF; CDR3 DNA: TGTGCCAGCAGTGAATTGGCATCTGGGGCCAACGTCCTGACTTTC
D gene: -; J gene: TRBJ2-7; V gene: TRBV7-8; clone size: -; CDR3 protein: CASSLDRMAEQYF; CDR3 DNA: TGTGCCAGCAGCTTAGACAGAATGGCCGAGCAGTACTTC
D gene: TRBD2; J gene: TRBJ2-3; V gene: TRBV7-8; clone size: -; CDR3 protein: CASSLVSLAGGITDTQYF; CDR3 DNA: TGTGCCAGCAGCTTAGTATCCCTAGCGGGAGGGATTACAGATACGCAGTATTTT
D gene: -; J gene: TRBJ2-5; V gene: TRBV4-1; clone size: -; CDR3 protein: CASSPRQDFSYNEQYF; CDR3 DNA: TGCGCCAGCAGCCCAAGACAGGACTTCTCCTACAATGAGCAGTACTTC
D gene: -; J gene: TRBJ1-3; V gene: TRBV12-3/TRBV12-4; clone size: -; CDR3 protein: CASSLIYTIYF; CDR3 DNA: TGTGCCAGCAGTTTGATTTACACCATATATTTT
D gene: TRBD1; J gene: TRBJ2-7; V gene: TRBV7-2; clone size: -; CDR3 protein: CASSQSLGQGGLGYEQYF; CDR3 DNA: TGTGCCAGCAGCCAAAGCCTGGGACAGGGTGGACTCGGCTACGAGCAGTACTTC
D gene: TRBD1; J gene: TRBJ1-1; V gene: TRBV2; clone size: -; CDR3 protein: CASNRDRLNTEAFF; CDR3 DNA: TGTGCCAGCAACCGGGACAGGCTCAACACTGAAGCTTTCTTT
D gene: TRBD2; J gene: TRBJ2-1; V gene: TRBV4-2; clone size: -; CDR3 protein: CASSQEPGLVVDEQFF; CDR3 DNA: TGTGCCAGCAGCCAAGAACCGGGACTAGTCGTTGATGAGCAGTTCTTC
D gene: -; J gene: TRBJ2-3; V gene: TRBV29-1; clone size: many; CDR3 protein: CSVDWQRATDTQYF; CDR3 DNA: TGCAGCGTTGACTGGCAAAGAGCTACAGATACGCAGTATTTT
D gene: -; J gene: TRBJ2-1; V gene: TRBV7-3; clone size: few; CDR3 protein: CASSLMAEAPPYNEQFF; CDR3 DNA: TGTGCCAGCAGCTTAATGGCGGAAGCGCCTCCCTACAATGAGCAGTTCTTC
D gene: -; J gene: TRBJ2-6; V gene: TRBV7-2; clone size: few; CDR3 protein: CASSRNSGANVLTF; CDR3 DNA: TGTGCCAGCAGCCGGAACTCTGGGGCCAACGTCCTGACTTTC
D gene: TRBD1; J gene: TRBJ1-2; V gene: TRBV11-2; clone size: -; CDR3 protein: CASSRGQPILYGYTF; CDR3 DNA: TGTGCCAGCAGCAGGGGACAGCCGATACTCTATGGCTACACCTTC
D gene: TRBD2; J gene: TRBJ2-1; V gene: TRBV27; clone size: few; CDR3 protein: CASSLNAGGPYNEQFF; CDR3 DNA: TGTGCCAGCAGTTTGAATGCGGGAGGGCCCTACAATGAGCAGTTCTTC
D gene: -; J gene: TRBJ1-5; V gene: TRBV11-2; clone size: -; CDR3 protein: CASSPGQHNQPRHF; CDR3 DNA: TGTGCCAGCAGTCCTGGACAGCACAATCAGCCCCGGCATTTT
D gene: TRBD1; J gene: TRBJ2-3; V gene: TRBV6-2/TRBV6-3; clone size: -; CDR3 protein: CASSYYRGATDTQYF; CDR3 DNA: TGTGCCAGCAGTTATTACAGGGGGGCCACAGATACGCAGTATTTT
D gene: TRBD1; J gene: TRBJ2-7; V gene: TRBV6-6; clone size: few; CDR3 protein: CASISGTGSHEQYF; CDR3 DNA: TGTGCCAGCATTTCCGGGACAGGGAGCCACGAGCAGTACTTC
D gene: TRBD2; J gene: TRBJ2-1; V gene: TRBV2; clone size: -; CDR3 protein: CASSGLAGHNEQFF; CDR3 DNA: TGTGCCAGCAGTGGACTAGCGGGACACAATGAGCAGTTCTTC
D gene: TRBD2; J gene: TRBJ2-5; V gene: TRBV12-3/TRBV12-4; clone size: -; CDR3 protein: CASSLARTSGQETQYF; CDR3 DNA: TGTGCCAGCAGTTTAGCGAGGACTAGCGGACAAGAGACCCAGTACTTC
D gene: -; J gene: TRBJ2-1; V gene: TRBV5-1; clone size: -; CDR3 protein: CASRLGGRGSYNEQFF; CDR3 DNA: TGCGCCAGCAGATTGGGGGGAAGGGGATCCTACAATGAGCAGTTCTTC
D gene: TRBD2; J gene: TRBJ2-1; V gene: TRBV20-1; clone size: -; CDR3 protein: CSARDPLAGGRGEQFF; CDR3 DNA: TGCAGTGCTAGAGATCCCCTAGCGGGCGGGCGCGGTGAGCAGTTCTTC
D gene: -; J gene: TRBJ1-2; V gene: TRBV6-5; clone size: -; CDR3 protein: CASSYGGAHGYGYTF; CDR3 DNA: TGTGCCAGCAGTTACGGAGGGGCCCACGGCTATGGCTACACCTTC
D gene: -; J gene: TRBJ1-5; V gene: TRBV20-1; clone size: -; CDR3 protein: CSASGGDYQPQHF; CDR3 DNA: TGCAGTGCTAGTGGAGGGGACTATCAGCCCCAGCATTTT
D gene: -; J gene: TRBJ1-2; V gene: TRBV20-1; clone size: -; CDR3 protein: CSARDPRVQFPQGGYTF; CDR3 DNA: TGCAGTGCTAGAGATCCTCGGGTCCAATTTCCCCAGGGAGGCTACACCTTC
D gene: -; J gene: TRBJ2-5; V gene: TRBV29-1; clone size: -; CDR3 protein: CSVQTGLETQYF; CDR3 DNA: TGCAGCGTGCAAACAGGGTTAGAGACCCAGTACTTC
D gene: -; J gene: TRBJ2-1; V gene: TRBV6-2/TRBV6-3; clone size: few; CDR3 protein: CASSYVTGSSYNEQFF; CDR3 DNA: TGTGCCAGCAGTTACGTCACTGGGAGCTCCTACAATGAGCAGTTCTTC
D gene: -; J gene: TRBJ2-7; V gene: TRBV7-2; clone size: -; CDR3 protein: CASSLALRNSYEQYF; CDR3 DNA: TGTGCCAGCAGCTTGGCACTCAGAAACTCCTACGAGCAGTACTTC
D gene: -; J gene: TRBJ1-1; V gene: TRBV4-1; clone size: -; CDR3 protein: CASSQGSLLLNTEAFF; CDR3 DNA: TGCGCCAGCAGCCAAGGATCGCTACTTTTGAACACTGAAGCTTTCTTT
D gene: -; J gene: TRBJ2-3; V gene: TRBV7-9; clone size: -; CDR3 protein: CASSVGTSSQDTQYF; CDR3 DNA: TGTGCCAGCAGCGTTGGGACTTCTTCACAAGATACGCAGTATTTT
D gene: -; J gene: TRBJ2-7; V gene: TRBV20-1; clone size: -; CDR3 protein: CSASGGYYNEQYF; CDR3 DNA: TGCAGTGCATCCGGCGGGTATTACAATGAGCAGTACTTC
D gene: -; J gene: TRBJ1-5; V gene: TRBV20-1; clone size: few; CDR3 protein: CSALAASNQPQHF; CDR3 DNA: TGCAGTGCCCTCGCCGCGAGCAATCAGCCCCAGCATTTT
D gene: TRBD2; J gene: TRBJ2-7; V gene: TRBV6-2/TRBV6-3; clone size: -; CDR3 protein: CASSYSTGGRYEQYF; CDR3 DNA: TGTGCAAGCAGTTACTCGACGGGAGGGAGGTACGAGCAGTACTTC
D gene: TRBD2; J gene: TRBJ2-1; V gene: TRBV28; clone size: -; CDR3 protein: CASSGTSGRPKFF; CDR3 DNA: TGTGCCAGCAGTGGAACTAGCGGGAGGCCAAAGTTCTTC
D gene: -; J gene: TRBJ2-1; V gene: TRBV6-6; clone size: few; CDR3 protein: CASSLVGLGNEQFF; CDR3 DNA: TGTGCCAGCAGTTTGGTAGGATTAGGAAATGAGCAGTTCTTC
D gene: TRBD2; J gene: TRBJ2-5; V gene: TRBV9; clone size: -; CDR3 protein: CASSVSGRAVPYNEQYF; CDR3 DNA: TGTGCCAGCAGCGTATCCGGGAGGGCCGTGCCCTACAATGAGCAGTACTTC
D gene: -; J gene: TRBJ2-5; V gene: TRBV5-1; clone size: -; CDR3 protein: CASSRGEGLETQYF; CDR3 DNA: TGCGCCAGCAGCCGAGGGGAAGGATTAGAGACCCAGTACTTC